A single sample is the source of the 11 T cell receptor beta chains below, sequenced in a study of blood T cells in healthy people across ages (dated by TCRdb to between 2014 and 2016). Libraries were made using 5' RACE. Instrument used: Illumina HiSeq 2500. A second PCR of roughly 7 to 11 cycles was performed with a sample-barcoded 5' primer and a J-beta primer mix. In TCRdb, the public reads were trimmed at Q25 with fastp and aligned with MiXCR, with productive beta chains retained. Rows merge per CDR3 protein into single entries with the most common DNA and genes. The sample table contains 1.4 million or so distinct CDR3 sequences; only one count was recorded for roughly two fifths of them. The ten largest clonotypes hold just over 4% of the sample. Sequenced: blood. Receptors originate from a woman younger than 35 in good health.

This clonotype was counted only a few times. J is TRBJ1-1 and V is TRBV9, with 9 bases aligning to TRBD1. The germline V gene has CDR1 SGDLS and CDR2 YYNGEE. Trimming at V came to 2 bases and at J to 1 base, leaving 3 bases not matched to a gene. CDR3 length equals 15 residues. DNA for the CDR3: TGTGCCAGCAGCGTGGCACAGGGGGCGAACACTGAAGCTTTCTTT. Its translation: CASSVAQGANTEAFF. Together with reference TRBV9 and TRBJ1-1, the CDR3 gives the full variable domain: DSGVTQTPKHLITATGQRVTLRCSPRSGDLSVYWYQQSLDQGLQFLIQYYNGEERAKGNILERFSAQQFPDLHSELNLSSLELGDSALYFCASSVAQGANTEAFFGQGTRLTVV.

V is TRBV20-1 and J is TRBJ2-1, with a tentative D call TRBD2 (5 bases). The germline V gene encodes CDR1 DFQATT and CDR2 SNEGSKA (reference sequence). This CDR3 is built from 13 residues. V was trimmed by 6 bases and J by 3 bases, leaving 12 bases between them. The CDR3 region has the DNA TGCAGTGCCAAAGTGACTATCTACAATGAGCAGTTCTTC. As protein: CSAKVTIYNEQFF.

This clonotype turned up a few times. The chain links TRBV12-3 or TRBV12-4 to TRBJ1-1; maybe TRBD1 (5 bases). Trimming took 7 bases from V and 1 from J, leaving 13 bases between them. This CDR3 comprises 14 residues. CDR3 nucleotides: TGTGCCAGCACGGTATCGGGGCAGAACACTGAAGCTTTCTTT. This codes for CASTVSGQNTEAFF.

This clonotype was counted a few times. The chain carries TRBV27 and TRBJ1-6; D not resolved. Trimming left V 7 bases short and J 5 bases short, with 21 bases between. There are 17 residues in the CDR3. CDR1 and CDR2 from the germline V gene are MNHEY and SMNVEV (reference sequence). The CDR3 spells CASTPRRTLGDNSPLHF. CDR3 in DNA: TGTGCCAGCACCCCAAGGCGGACCCTCGGGGATAATTCACCCCTCCACTTT.

This clonotype was counted ten times or more. This sequence joins TRBV12-3 or TRBV12-4 and TRBJ2-5; TRBD2 agrees at 7 bases. This CDR3 is 13 amino acids long. J gave up 1 base and V 6 bases, and 2 bases lay outside the gene matches. CDR3 nucleotide sequence: TGTGCCAGCAGGGGGACTACCCAAGAGACCCAGTACTTC. This sequence encodes CASRGTTQETQYF.

This chain uses TRBV7-9 with TRBJ1-1; D might be TRBD1 (5 bases). V lost 1 base to trimming and J lost 0 bases, with 12 bases between them. The CDR3 is 16 amino acids. Germline V gives CDR1 SEHNR, CDR2 FQNEAQ (reference sequence). This CDR3 reads CASSLGSGTVNTEAFF. The CDR3 nucleotides read TGTGCCAGCAGCTTAGGTAGCGGGACGGTGAACACTGAAGCTTTCTTT.

V usage is TRBV6-6 and J usage is TRBJ2-1; a weak D match, TRBD2 (6 bases). With 4 bases removed from V and 6 bases from J, the gap between germline ends came to 16 bases. CDR1 and CDR2 from the germline V gene are MNHNY and SVGAGI (reference sequence). CDR3 length equals 15 residues. CDR3 region: CASSFERVGFNEQFF. CDR3 nucleotide sequence: TGTGCCAGCAGTTTTGAGCGGGTCGGCTTCAATGAGCAGTTCTTC.

The chain carries TRBV20-1 and TRBJ2-1, with 12 bases fitting TRBD2. J lost 8 bases, V lost 5 bases, and 13 bases had no gene match. The germline gives CDR1 DFQATT, CDR2 SNEGSKA (reference sequence). The CDR3 spans 16 residues. CDR3 sequence: CSAATSGRTGLYEQFF. Written as DNA, the CDR3 is TGCAGTGCTGCTACTAGCGGGAGGACTGGCCTCTATGAGCAGTTCTTC.

This clonotype was picked up a small number of times. The chain recombines TRBV25-1 with TRBJ1-1, with D perhaps matching TRBD1 (5 bases). The V end was cut by 8 bases, the J end by 3 bases, with 10 bases between. Looked up from germline, CDR1 is MGHDK and CDR2 is SYGVNS. The CDR3 is made up of 12 amino acids. The CDR3 sequence: CASGGMYTEAFF. The CDR3 region has the DNA TGTGCCAGCGGGGGGATGTACACTGAAGCTTTCTTT.

This clonotype was seen more than once but under ten times. This chain links TRBV4-1 with TRBJ2-2; a possible D gene is TRBD2 (6 bases). Germline lookup yields CDR1 MGHRA and CDR2 YSYEKL. This CDR3 is 17 amino acids long. Between the trimmed V and J ends, which lost 0 bases and 9 bases, there was a span of 20 bases. The CDR3 DNA reads TGCGCCAGCAGCCAAGAAGAACGTGGGGACTCCGACCGGGAGCTGTTTTTT. Residues: CASSQEERGDSDRELFF.

This clonotype was detected ten times or more. The J gene is TRBJ2-7, the V gene TRBV6-1; unclear D gene. This CDR3 region has 10 residues. Germline V lookup: CDR1 MNHNS, CDR2 SASEGT. Between the trimmed V and J ends, which lost 9 bases and 2 bases, there was a span of 5 bases. The CDR3 nucleotides are TGTGCCAGTGGTACCTACGAGCAGTACTTC. Translated: CASGTYEQYF.